This T cell receptor beta chain was sequenced during a study of cytotoxic CD8 clonotypes in ibrutinib-treated CLL. V lost 1 base and J 0 bases, leaving 14 bases between the germline ends. This CDR3 region has 17 residues. Germline V gene sequence: CDR1 PRHDT, CDR2 FYEKMQ (reference sequence). Assay: immunoSEQ multiplex PCR; the TCRdb copy retains only in-frame clones and omits some. The data show tens of thousands of clones, with roughly 70% seen just once and over 9% held by the top ten. This clonotype was obtained from a human donor with chronic lymphocytic leukemia. The material was PBMCs, obtained at disease progression, from a patient treated with ibrutinib. The V call is TRBV13, the J call TRBJ2-3; D may be TRBD2 (7 bases). As DNA, the CDR3 is TGTGCCAGCAGCTTAGTGACCCGGGGGGCGAGCACAGATACGCAGTATTTT. Encoded protein: CASSLVTRGASTDTQYF.